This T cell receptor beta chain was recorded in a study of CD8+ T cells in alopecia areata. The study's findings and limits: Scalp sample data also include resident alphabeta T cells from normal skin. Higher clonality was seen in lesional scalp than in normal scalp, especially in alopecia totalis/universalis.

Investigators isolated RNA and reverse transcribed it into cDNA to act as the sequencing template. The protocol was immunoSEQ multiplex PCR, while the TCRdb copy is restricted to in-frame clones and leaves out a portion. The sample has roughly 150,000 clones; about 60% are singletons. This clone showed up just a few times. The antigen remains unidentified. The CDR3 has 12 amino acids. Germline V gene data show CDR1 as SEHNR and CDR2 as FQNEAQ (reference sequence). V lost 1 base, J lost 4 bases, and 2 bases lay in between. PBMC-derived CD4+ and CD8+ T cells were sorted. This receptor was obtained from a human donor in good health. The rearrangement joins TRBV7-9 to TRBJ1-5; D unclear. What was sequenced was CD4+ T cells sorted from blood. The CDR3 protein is CASSLGNQPQHF. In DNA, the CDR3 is TGTGCCAGCAGCTTAGGGAATCAGCCCCAGCATTTT.